These 31 T cell receptor beta chains originate from one sample sequenced in a study of cytomegalovirus exposure and HLA in healthy donors. Primers for the PCR totalled 60 Vbeta and 13 Jbeta. Produced via immunoSEQ multiplex PCR; TCRdb's table is partial and in-frame only. The sample has around 280,000 clones; about 87% are singletons. The specimen was PBMCs. The receptors shown here come from a woman aged 18-35 years in good health and CMV-seronegative.

The chain joins TRBV6-4 to TRBJ1-2; possible D gene TRBD1, 5 bases. With 8 bases removed from V and 8 bases from J, the gap between germline ends came to 21 bases. CDR1 is MRHNA, CDR2 SNTAGT, per germline. CDR3 length: 14 amino acids. This CDR3 reads CASHADGGVGGYTF. The DNA of the CDR3 is TGTGCCAGCCACGCCGACGGGGGGGTCGGGGGCTACACCTTC.

The chain has TRBV6-5 and TRBJ1-2; D call uncertain. The CDR3 loop spans 12 amino acids. CDR1 and CDR2 from the germline V gene are MNHEY and SVGAGI. Trimming removed 8 bases at V and 8 bases at J, with 15 bases between. CDR3 amino acids: CASGGQSGGYTF. CDR3 nucleotides: TGTGCCAGCGGTGGGCAGTCTGGAGGCTACACCTTC.

CDR3 region: CSVERSEGVWGAGYTF. The CDR3 bases are TGCAGCGTTGAAAGATCGGAGGGAGTGTGGGGAGCGGGCTACACCTTC. The gene calls are TRBV29-1 and TRBJ1-2; D is unresolved. Trimming took off 2 bases at V and 8 bases at J, with 24 bases between the two ends. The CDR3 has 16 residues. The V gene's germline CDR1 is SQVTM and CDR2 ANQGSEA.

The chain carries TRBV7-3 and TRBJ1-2; 10 positions match TRBD1. V lost 2 bases and J lost 8; bases outside the gene matches: 5. CDR3 size: 14 residues. CDR1 SGHTA and CDR2 FQGTGA come from the germline V gene. In DNA form, the CDR3 reads TGTGCCAGCAGCTTAGACGGGACAGGGGTCGGCTACACCTTC. Encoded protein: CASSLDGTGVGYTF.

The CDR3 sequence is CASSYFRNTEAFF. As DNA, the CDR3 is TGTGCCAGCAGTTACTTTCGGAACACTGAAGCTTTCTTT. The chain carries TRBV6-5 and TRBJ1-1; no firm D call. V shed 1 base and J shed 1 base, with 4 bases lying between them. CDR1 is MNHEY and CDR2 is SVGAGI in the germline V gene. The CDR3 sequence is 13 residues long.

The rearrangement joins TRBV10-3 to TRBJ2-7; D possibly corresponds to TRBD1 (6 bases). CDR3 length equals 15 residues. Trimming stripped 6 bases from V and 0 bases from J, with 15 bases between. Per germline, CDR1 ENHRY and CDR2 SYGVKD. The CDR3 is CAIRQSTGPSYEQYF. For the CDR3, the DNA is TGTGCCATCAGACAATCAACAGGGCCCTCCTACGAGCAGTACTTC.

J is TRBJ1-6 and V is TRBV10-2, with TRBD1 matching over 7 bases. The germline CDR1 and CDR2 sequences are WSHSY and SAAADI. This CDR3 is built from 14 residues. J was trimmed by 4 bases and V by 7 bases; bases with no gene match: 4. The CDR3 sequence is CASIGDRYNSPLHF. CDR3 in DNA: TGCGCCAGCATAGGGGACAGATATAATTCACCCCTCCACTTT.

In this sample, this clone turned up a few times. The chain uses TRBV5-6 and TRBJ2-3; the match to TRBD2 covers 12 bases. Germline CDR1 SGHDT, CDR2 YYEEEE. This CDR3 has 16 residues. The junction had 7 bases not matched to a gene; V was cut back by 2 bases and J by 6 bases. The CDR3 sequence: CASSFPSGGVYDTQYF. The CDR3 coding sequence is TGTGCCAGCAGCTTTCCTAGCGGGGGGGTTTATGATACGCAGTATTTT.

This sequence joins TRBV11-2 and TRBJ1-4; 8 bases map to TRBD1. V gave up 5 bases and J gave up 2 bases; unmatched junction bases: 4. Germline V gene data show CDR1 as SGHAT and CDR2 as FQNNGV. The CDR3 is made up of 15 amino acids. This CDR3 reads CASSPQGGTNEKLFF. Written as DNA, the CDR3 is TGTGCCAGCAGCCCACAGGGGGGGACTAATGAAAAACTGTTTTTT. Complete variable domain (other parts from reference TRBV11-2 and TRBJ1-4): EAGVAQSPRYKIIEKRQSVAFWCNPISGHATLYWYQQILGQGPKLLIQFQNNGVVDDSQLPKDRFSAERLKGVDSTLKIQPAKLEDSAVYLCASSPQGGTNEKLFFGSGTQLSVL.

This rearrangement joins TRBV7-9 to TRBJ1-4; the D is unclear. This CDR3 spans 17 amino acids. CDR1 and CDR2 (germline): SEHNR, FQNEAQ (reference sequence). Trimming left V 5 bases short and J 0 bases short, with 16 bases between. CDR3 DNA sequence: TGTGCCAGCAGCCTTGCGGGTCCACTTGCAACTAATGAAAAACTGTTTTTT. Protein sequence: CASSLAGPLATNEKLFF.

For the CDR3, the DNA is TGTGCCAGCAGCCTGGGACAGGGCCAAGAGACCCAGTACTTC. The encoded protein is CASSLGQGQETQYF. The chain links TRBV5-8 to TRBJ2-5; TRBD1 aligns across 9 bases. V lost 4 bases, J lost 1 base, and 2 bases stayed unmatched. Germline CDR1 and CDR2: SGHTS and YDEGEE. The CDR3 runs to 14 residues.

This clone was seen a single time. The chain has TRBV14 and TRBJ2-5; 8 bases line up with TRBD2. The CDR3 contains 19 residues. V gave up 4 bases and J gave up 5 bases; unmatched junction bases: 21. Germline V gene sequence: CDR1 SGHDN, CDR2 FVKESK. In nucleotides, the CDR3 is TGTGCCAGCAGCCTCGGCGAGCGGGGGAAAATTCGGTTGGGGGAGACCCAGTACTTC. It translates to CASSLGERGKIRLGETQYF.

The chain is built from TRBV29-1 and TRBJ2-1; tentative D call: TRBD2 (6 bases). Germline V gene sequence: CDR1 SQVTM, CDR2 ANQGSEA. Deletions cut 2 bases from V and 7 bases from J, with 12 bases between. The CDR3 has 13 residues. CDR3 loop: CSVEPPGRNEQFF. In DNA form, the CDR3 reads TGCAGCGTTGAACCCCCAGGGAGGAATGAGCAGTTCTTC.

This chain connects TRBV6-1 to TRBJ1-2; tentative D call: TRBD1 (5 bases). This CDR3 contains 18 residues. Germline V gene lookup returns CDR1 MNHNS and CDR2 SASEGT. Trimming took 4 bases from V and 3 from J, leaving 24 bases between them. In DNA form, the CDR3 reads TGTGCCAGCAGTGGTGCCTTCGGGGGAGCAGGGAAATACTATGGCTACACCTTC. It yields the protein CASSGAFGGAGKYYGYTF.

The V gene is TRBV9, the J gene TRBJ2-3; 11 bases are shared with TRBD2. Germline lookup yields CDR1 SGDLS and CDR2 YYNGEE. The CDR3 is 17 amino acids. V gave up 1 base and J gave up 3 bases; unmatched junction bases: 7. The CDR3 spells CASSVSGTSGVTDTQYF. For the CDR3, the DNA is TGTGCCAGCAGCGTATCGGGGACTAGCGGAGTAACAGATACGCAGTATTTT.

As concerns this clone: The junction shows a germline mismatch at one end, possibly a read error. Here the CDR3 DNA reads TGTTCCAGCAGCTCCCAACATCAGCCGGGACAGTCTAACTATGGCTACACCTTC. Its protein is CSSSSQHQPGQSNYGYTF. This chain uses TRBV7-9 with TRBJ1-2, with 7 bases matching TRBD1. The CDR3 is 18 amino acids. Per the germline V gene, CDR1 is SEHNR and CDR2 is FQNEAQ (reference sequence).

V gene TRBV7-3 combines with J gene TRBJ1-2; D ambiguous. Trimming stripped 5 bases from V and 0 bases from J, with 19 bases between. The CDR3 covers 17 residues. CDR1 and CDR2 from the germline V gene are SGHTA and FQGTGA. As DNA, the CDR3 is TGTGCCAGCAGCCCGCCTGAGGGTGAGGATCCTAACTATGGCTACACCTTC. Protein sequence: CASSPPEGEDPNYGYTF.

This chain uses TRBV7-6 with TRBJ1-2; unclear D gene. The CDR3 covers 14 residues. The germline CDR1 and CDR2 sequences are SGHVS and FNYEAQ. V lost 2 bases to trimming and J lost 4 bases, with 11 bases between them. The CDR3 loop reads CASSLREGGYGYTF. DNA of the CDR3: TGTGCCAGCAGCTTAAGGGAGGGAGGCTATGGCTACACCTTC.

The genes are TRBV7-9 and TRBJ2-3, with D maybe TRBD2 (6 bases). This CDR3 has 17 residues. The V and J ends lost 2 bases and 2 bases respectively, with 17 bases between them. Germline V gene lookup returns CDR1 SEHNR and CDR2 FQNEAQ (reference sequence). The CDR3 DNA sequence: TGTGCCAGCAGCTTAAGGCGAGGGCGGGAAGCCACAGATACGCAGTATTTT. The encoded protein is CASSLRRGREATDTQYF.

The chain recombines TRBV5-6 with TRBJ1-3, with D unresolved. There are 14 residues in the CDR3. With 5 bases removed from V and 3 bases from J, the gap between germline ends came to 12 bases. Germline V gene data show CDR1 as SGHDT and CDR2 as YYEEEE. The CDR3 sequence is CASRLNDVGNTIYF. In nucleotides, the CDR3 is TGTGCCAGCAGACTAAACGACGTTGGAAACACCATATATTTT.

The genes are TRBV19 and TRBJ1-3; tentatively, D is TRBD1 (6 bases). The V gene's germline CDR1 is LNHDA and CDR2 SQIVND (reference sequence). V dropped 9 bases and J dropped 0 bases, with 15 bases sitting between them. The CDR3 is 15 amino acids. DNA of the CDR3: TGTGCCAGACACAGGGATCCCTGCTCTGGAAACACCATATATTTT. It encodes CARHRDPCSGNTIYF. Full variable domain (rest looked up from reference TRBV19 and TRBJ1-3): DGGITQSPKYLFRKEGQNVTLSCEQNLNHDAMYWYRQDPGQGLRLIYYSQIVNDFQKGDIAEGYSVSREKKESFPLTVTSAQKNPTAFYLCARHRDPCSGNTIYFGEGSWLTVV.

This chain joins TRBV2 and TRBJ2-7; TRBD2 matches 8 bases. The CDR3 is 16 amino acids. V gave up 1 base and J gave up 2 bases; unmatched junction bases: 7. Germline V lookup: CDR1 SNHLY, CDR2 FYNNEI. The CDR3: CASSEGGSGVPYEQYF. DNA of the CDR3: TGTGCCAGCAGTGAAGGAGGTAGCGGGGTTCCCTACGAGCAGTACTTC.

The J gene is TRBJ1-1, the V gene TRBV5-1, with 10 positions matching TRBD1. The CDR3 spans 14 residues. V shed 7 bases and J 1 base; nucleotides not matched to a gene: 4. Looked up from germline, CDR1 is SGHRS and CDR2 is YFSETQ. The CDR3 region is CASGTGAPNTEAFF. In nucleotides, the CDR3 is TGCGCCAGCGGGACAGGGGCCCCGAACACTGAAGCTTTCTTT.

This chain uses TRBV27 with TRBJ2-7; 7 nucleotides agree with TRBD1. Germline loops: CDR1 MNHEY, CDR2 SMNVEV (reference sequence). CDR3 length: 18 residues. V was pared by 5 bases and J by 5 bases, with 21 bases of the junction left unmatched. CDR3 amino acids: CASSPYTTAGTEGDEQYF. Here the CDR3 DNA reads TGTGCCAGCAGTCCCTACACAACAGCCGGGACAGAAGGCGACGAGCAGTACTTC.

Comment on this clone: The junction and the germline gene differ at one end; a read error may be behind it. The rearrangement joins TRBV11-2 to TRBJ2-7; the D gene is possibly TRBD1 (6 bases). Germline V CDR1 and CDR2: SGHAT, FQNNGV. The CDR3 totals 13 residues. The CDR3 sequence: CASSSSRGYDQYF. The CDR3 DNA reads TGTGCCAGCAGCTCAAGCAGGGGCTACGATCAGTACTTC.

The genes are TRBV29-1 and TRBJ2-1; 14 nucleotides agree with TRBD2. This CDR3 is 17 amino acids long. In germline, CDR1 is SQVTM, CDR2 ANQGSEA. V lost 6 bases to trimming and J lost 3 bases; unmatched junction nucleotides: 10. In DNA form, the CDR3 reads TGCAGCGTACTTACTGCCGGGACTAGCGGGGGCTACAATGAGCAGTTCTTC. Protein sequence: CSVLTAGTSGGYNEQFF.

V usage is TRBV9 and J usage is TRBJ2-3, with TRBD2 matching 11 bases. The length of the CDR3 is 17 residues. V shed 4 bases, J shed 0 bases, and the junction held 7 bases outside the gene matches. Germline V gene sequence: CDR1 SGDLS, CDR2 YYNGEE. The CDR3 region is CASSFPTSGDSTDTQYF. CDR3 nucleotide sequence: TGTGCCAGCAGCTTCCCGACTAGCGGGGATAGCACAGATACGCAGTATTTT.

Concerning this clone itself: Additional DNA sequences in this sample encode the identical CDR3. The chain combines TRBV5-1 with TRBJ2-7, with 7 bases lining up with TRBD1. The germline CDR1 and CDR2 sequences are SGHRS and YFSETQ. This CDR3 has 15 residues. The V segment lost 0 bases and the J segment 8 bases; nucleotides outside the gene matches: 11. CDR3 in DNA: TGCGCCAGCAGCTTGGGGCGACAGGGAACCATACAGCAGTACTTC. It yields the protein CASSLGRQGTIQQYF.

The rearrangement joins TRBV27 to TRBJ1-3; 8 positions match TRBD1. The CDR3 is made up of 15 amino acids. Germline V gene sequence: CDR1 MNHEY, CDR2 SMNVEV (reference sequence). V trimming: 6 bases; J trimming: 2 bases; junction bases outside the gene matches: 6. CDR3 DNA: TGTGCCAGCAGATTGACAGGGGACCCTGGAAACACCATATATTTT. Translated, it gives CASRLTGDPGNTIYF.

The gene calls are TRBV5-4 and TRBJ1-2; D is uncertain. This CDR3 region has 12 residues. V was pared by 2 bases and J by 4 bases, with 6 bases between. Germline-derived CDR1 and CDR2 are SGHNT and YYREEE (reference sequence). This CDR3 reads CASSFLGYGYTF. The CDR3, as DNA: TGTGCCAGCAGCTTCCTCGGCTATGGCTACACCTTC.

The chain joins TRBV23-1 to TRBJ1-1; D is unresolved. TRBV23-1 is classed as an ORF, of uncertain function. The CDR3 loop spans 15 amino acids. V was shortened by 4 bases and J by 3 bases, with 15 bases between the two germline ends. This CDR3 is CASSPNTGWDTEAFF. The CDR3, as DNA: TGCGCCAGCAGTCCCAACACGGGGTGGGACACTGAAGCTTTCTTT.